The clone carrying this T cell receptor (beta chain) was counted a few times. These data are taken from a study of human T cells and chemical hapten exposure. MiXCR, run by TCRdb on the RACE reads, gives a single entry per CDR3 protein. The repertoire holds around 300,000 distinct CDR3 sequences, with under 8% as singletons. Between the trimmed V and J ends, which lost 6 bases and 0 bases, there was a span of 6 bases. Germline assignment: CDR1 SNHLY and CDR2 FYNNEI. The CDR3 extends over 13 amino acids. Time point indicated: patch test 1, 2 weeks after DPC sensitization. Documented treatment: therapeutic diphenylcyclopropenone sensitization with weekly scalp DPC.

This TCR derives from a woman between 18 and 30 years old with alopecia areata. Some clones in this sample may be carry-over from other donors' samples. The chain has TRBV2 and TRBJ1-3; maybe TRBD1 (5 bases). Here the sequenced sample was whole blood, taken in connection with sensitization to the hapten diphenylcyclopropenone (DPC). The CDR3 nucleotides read TGTGCCAGCAGGGGGGACTCTGGAAACACCATATATTTT. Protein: CASRGDSGNTIYF.